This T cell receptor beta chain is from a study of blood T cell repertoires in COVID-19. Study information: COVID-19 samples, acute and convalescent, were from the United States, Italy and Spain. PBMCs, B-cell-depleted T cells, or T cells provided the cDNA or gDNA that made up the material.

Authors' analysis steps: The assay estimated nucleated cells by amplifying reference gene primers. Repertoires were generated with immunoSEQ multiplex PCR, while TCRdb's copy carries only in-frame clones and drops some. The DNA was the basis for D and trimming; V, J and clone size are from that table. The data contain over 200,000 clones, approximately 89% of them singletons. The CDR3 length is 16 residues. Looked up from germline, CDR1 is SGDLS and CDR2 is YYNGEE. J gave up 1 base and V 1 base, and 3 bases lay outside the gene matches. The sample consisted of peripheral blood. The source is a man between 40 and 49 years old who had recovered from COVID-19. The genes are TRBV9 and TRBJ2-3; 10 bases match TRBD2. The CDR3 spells CASSVTSGMGTDTQYF. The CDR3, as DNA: TGTGCCAGCAGCGTAACTAGCGGGATGGGCACAGATACGCAGTATTTT.